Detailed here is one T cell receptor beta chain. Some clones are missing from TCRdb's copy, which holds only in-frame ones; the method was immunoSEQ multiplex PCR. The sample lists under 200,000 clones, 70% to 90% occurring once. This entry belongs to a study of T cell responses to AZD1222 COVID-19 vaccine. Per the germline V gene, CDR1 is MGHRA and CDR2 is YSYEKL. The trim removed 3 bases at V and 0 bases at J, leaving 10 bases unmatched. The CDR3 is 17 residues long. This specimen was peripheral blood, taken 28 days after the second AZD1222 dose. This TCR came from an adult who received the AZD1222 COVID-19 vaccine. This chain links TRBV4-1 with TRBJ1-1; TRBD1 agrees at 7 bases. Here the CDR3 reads CASSHNTGAALNTEAFF. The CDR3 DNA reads TGCGCCAGCAGCCACAATACAGGGGCAGCCCTGAACACTGAAGCTTTCTTT.